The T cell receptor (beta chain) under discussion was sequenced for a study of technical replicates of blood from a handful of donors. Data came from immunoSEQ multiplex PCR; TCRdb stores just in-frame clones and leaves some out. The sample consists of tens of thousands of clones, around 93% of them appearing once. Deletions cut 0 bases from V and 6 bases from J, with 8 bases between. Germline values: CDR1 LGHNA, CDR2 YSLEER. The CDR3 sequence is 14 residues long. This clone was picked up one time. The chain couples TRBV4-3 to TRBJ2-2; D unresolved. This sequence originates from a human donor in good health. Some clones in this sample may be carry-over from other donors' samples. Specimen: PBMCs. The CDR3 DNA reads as TGCGCCAGCAGCCAAGAGTTCACATCCGGGGAGCTGTTTTTT. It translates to CASSQEFTSGELFF.